The present T cell receptor (beta chain) was sequenced within a study of blood T cell repertoires in COVID-19. Per the study methods: Reference gene primers were amplified, and this amplification served to estimate nucleated cell counts. Measured with immunoSEQ multiplex PCR; TCRdb has only the in-frame clones, and not every one. For V, J and clone size, that table is used; D and trimming come from the DNA. The sample records around 100,000 clones, about 86% being singletons. Sequencing input: peripheral blood. The TCR sequence derives from a man of 80 years or more with acute or convalescent COVID-19.

CDR3 bases: TGCAGTGCTAGTATCCAGGGGGCGGTTTATTCCTACAATGAGCAGTTCTTC. It yields the protein CSASIQGAVYSYNEQFF. The V and J genes are TRBV20-1 and TRBJ2-1, with TRBD1 matching 8 bases. The CDR3 contains 17 residues. V shed 3 bases and J 1 base; nucleotides not matched to a gene: 11. Germline V gene data show CDR1 as DFQATT and CDR2 as SNEGSKA (reference sequence).